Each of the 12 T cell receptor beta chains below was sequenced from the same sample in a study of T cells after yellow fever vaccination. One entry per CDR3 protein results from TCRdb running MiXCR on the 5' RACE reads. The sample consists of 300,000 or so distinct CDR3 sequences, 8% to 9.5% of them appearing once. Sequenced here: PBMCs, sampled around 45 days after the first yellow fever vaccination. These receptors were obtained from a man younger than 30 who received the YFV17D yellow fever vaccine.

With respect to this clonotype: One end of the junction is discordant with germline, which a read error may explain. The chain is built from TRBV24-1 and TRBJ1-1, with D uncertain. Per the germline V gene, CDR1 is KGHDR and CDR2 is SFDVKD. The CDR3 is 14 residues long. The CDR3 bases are TGTGCCACCGCTAGCAGCGAATGGAACACTGAATCTTTCTTT. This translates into CATASSEWNTESFF.

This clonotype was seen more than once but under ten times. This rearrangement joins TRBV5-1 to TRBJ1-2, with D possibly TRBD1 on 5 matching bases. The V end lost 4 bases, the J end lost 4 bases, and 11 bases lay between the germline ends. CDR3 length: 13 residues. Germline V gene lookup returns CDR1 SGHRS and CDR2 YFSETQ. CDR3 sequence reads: CASSGGVGYGYTF. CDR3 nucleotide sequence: TGCGCCAGCAGCGGAGGGGTGGGCTATGGCTACACCTTC.

Here the CDR3 DNA reads TGTGCCAGCAGTGATCCGTACCAAGAGACCCAGTACTTC. Encoded protein: CASSDPYQETQYF. V gene TRBV6-1 combines with J gene TRBJ2-5; D gene unclear. The CDR3 spans 13 residues. V lost 3 bases to trimming and J lost 0 bases, with 5 bases between them. Germline V gene lookup returns CDR1 MNHNS and CDR2 SASEGT.

The CDR3 loop is CASSYDTDTKAFF. CDR3 nucleotides: TGTGCCAGCAGTTACGATACAGATACTAAAGCTTTCTTT. The chain joins TRBV6-5 to TRBJ1-1; D is uncertain. Germline V gene sequence: CDR1 MNHEY, CDR2 SVGAGI. Trimming took 2 bases from V and 9 from J, leaving 13 bases between them. CDR3 length equals 13 residues.

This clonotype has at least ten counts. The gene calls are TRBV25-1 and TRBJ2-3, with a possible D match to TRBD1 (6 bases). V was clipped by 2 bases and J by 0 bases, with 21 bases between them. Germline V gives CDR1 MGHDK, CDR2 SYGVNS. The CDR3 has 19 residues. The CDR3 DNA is TGTGCCAGCAGTGAAGAATTTACCGGGACACCTGTTAGCACAGATACGCAGTATTTT. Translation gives CASSEEFTGTPVSTDTQYF.

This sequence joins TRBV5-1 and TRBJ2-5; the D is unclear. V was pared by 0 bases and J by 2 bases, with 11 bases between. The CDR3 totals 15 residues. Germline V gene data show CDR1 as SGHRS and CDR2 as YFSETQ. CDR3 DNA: TGCGCCAGCAGCTTGGCCATGGCCGCACAAGAGACCCAGTACTTC. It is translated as CASSLAMAAQETQYF. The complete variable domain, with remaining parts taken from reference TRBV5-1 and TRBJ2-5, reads KAGVTQTPRYLIKTRGQQVTLSCSPISGHRSVSWYQQTPGQGLQFLFEYFSETQRNKGNFPGRFSGRQFSNSRSEMNVSTLELGDSALYLCASSLAMAAQETQYFGPGTRLLVL.

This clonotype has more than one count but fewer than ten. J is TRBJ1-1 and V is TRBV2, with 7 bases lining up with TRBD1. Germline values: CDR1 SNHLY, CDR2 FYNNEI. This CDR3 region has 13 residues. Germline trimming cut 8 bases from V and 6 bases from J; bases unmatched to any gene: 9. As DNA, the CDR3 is TGTGCCAGCCAAGACAGGGAGTTATCTGAAGCTTTCTTT. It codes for CASQDRELSEAFF.

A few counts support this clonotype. The CDR3: CASSYSSAGPDASYEQYV. As DNA, the CDR3 is TGTGCCAGCAGTTACTCGTCGGCAGGCCCAGACGCGTCCTACGAGCAGTACGTC. The chain joins TRBV6-2 or TRBV6-3 to TRBJ2-7, with D uncertain. The germline gives CDR1 MNHEY, CDR2 SVGEGT. V was pared by 0 bases and J by 1 base, with 19 bases between. This CDR3 has 18 residues.

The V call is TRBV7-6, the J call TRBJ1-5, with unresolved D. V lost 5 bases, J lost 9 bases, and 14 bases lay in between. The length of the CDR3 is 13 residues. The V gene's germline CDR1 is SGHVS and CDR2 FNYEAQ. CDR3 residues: CASSQATHLPQHF. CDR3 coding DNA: TGTGCCAGCAGCCAGGCGACCCATCTGCCCCAGCATTTT.

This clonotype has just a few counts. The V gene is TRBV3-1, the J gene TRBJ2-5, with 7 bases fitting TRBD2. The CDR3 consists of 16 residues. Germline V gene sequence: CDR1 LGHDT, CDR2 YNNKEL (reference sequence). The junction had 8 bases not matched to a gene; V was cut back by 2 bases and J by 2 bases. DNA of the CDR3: TGTGCCAGCAGCCAAAGGGCTAGCGGAAGACAAGAGACCCAGTACTTC. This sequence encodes CASSQRASGRQETQYF.

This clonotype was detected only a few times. The CDR3 nucleotides read TGTGCCAGCAGCGCCCATGGGGTTTTTTACGAGCAGTACGTC. It codes for CASSAHGVFYEQYV. This rearrangement joins TRBV7-2 to TRBJ2-7; D gene unclear. The CDR3 is 14 residues long. V lost 5 bases, J lost 4 bases, and 15 bases lay in between. From germline, CDR1 is SGHTA and CDR2 FQGNSA.

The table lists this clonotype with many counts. The CDR3 is CASYDRDTGGYTF. The CDR3 DNA follows: TGTGCCAGCTACGACAGGGATACCGGTGGCTACACCTTC. This chain links TRBV5-6 with TRBJ1-2, with 7 bases that match TRBD1. The length of the CDR3 is 13 residues. Trimming cost V 7 bases and J 7 bases; bases outside gene matches: 10. CDR1 SGHDT and CDR2 YYEEEE come from the germline V gene.